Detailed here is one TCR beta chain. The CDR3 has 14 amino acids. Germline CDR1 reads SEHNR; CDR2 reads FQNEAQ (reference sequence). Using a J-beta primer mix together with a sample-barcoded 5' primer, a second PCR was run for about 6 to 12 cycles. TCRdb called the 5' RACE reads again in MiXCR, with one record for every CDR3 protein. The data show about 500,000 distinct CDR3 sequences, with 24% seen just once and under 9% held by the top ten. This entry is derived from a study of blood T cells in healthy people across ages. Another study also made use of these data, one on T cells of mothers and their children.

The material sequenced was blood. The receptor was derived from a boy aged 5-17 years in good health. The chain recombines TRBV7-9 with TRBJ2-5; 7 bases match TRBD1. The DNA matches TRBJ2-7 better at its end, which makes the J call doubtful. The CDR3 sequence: CASSRDSVTYEQYF. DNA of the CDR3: TGTGCCAGCAGCCGGGACAGCGTTACCTACGAGCAGTACTTC.